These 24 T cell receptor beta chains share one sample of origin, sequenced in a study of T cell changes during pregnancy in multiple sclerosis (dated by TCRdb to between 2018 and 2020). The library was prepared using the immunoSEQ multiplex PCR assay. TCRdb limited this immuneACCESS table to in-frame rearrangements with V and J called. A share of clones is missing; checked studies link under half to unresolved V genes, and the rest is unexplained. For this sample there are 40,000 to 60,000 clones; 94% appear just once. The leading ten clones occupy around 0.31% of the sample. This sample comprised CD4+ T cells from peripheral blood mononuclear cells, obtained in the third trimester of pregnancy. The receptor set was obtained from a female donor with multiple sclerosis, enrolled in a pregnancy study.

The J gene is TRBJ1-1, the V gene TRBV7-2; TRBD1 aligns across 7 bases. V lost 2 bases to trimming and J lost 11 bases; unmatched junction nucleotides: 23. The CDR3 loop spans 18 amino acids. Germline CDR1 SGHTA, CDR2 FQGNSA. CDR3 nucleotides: TGTGCCAGCAGCTTAAGGGGGTGGGCGATTGGACAGGATCTCGAGGCTTTCTTT. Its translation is CASSLRGWAIGQDLEAFF.

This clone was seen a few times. CDR3 nucleotides: TGTCTTTGCGGTGGCAATCAGCCCCAGCATTTT. It yields the protein CLCGGNQPQHF. The chain uses TRBV10-3 and TRBJ1-5, with no clear D. Germline V CDR1 and CDR2: ENHRY, SYGVKD. This CDR3 contains 11 residues.

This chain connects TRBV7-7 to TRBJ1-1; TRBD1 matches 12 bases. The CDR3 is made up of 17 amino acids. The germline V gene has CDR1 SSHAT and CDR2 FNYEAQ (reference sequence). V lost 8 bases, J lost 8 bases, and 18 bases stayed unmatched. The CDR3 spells CASLARDRGPHEHEAFF. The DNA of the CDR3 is TGTGCCAGCCTCGCGAGGGACAGGGGGCCCCACGAACACGAAGCTTTCTTT. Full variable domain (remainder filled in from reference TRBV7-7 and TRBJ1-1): GAGVSQSPRYKVTKRGQDVTLRCDPISSHATLYWYQQALGQGPEFLTYFNYEAQPDKSGLPSDRFSAERPEGSISTLTIQRTEQRDSAMYRCASLARDRGPHEHEAFFGQGTRLTVV.

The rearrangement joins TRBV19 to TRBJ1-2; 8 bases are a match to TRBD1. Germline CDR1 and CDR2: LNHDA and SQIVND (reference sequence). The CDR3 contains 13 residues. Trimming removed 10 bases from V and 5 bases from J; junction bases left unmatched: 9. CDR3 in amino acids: CATYRGFVYGYTF. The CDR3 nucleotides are TGTGCCACCTACAGGGGGTTCGTATATGGCTACACCTTC.

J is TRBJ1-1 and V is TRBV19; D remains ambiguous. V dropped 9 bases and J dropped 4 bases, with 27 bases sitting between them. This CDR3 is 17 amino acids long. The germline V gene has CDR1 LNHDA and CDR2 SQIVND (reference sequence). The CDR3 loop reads CASPPPFFRSPGTEAFF. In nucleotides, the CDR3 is TGTGCCAGCCCCCCACCTTTCTTCCGGTCCCCCGGCACTGAAGCTTTCTTT.

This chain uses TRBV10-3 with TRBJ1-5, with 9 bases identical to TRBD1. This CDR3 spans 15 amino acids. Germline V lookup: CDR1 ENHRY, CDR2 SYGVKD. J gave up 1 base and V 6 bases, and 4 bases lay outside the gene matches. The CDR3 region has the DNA TGTGCCATCAGCCCACAGGGGGCGAGCAATCAGCCCCAGCATTTT. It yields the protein CAISPQGASNQPQHF.

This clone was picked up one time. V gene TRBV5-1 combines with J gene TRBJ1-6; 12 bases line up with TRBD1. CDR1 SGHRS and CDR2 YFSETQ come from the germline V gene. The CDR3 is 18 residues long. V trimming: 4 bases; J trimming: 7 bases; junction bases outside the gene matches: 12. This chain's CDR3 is CASSGDRGRRNDNSPLHF. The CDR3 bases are TGCGCCAGCAGCGGGGACAGGGGGCGCCGGAATGACAATTCACCCCTCCACTTT.

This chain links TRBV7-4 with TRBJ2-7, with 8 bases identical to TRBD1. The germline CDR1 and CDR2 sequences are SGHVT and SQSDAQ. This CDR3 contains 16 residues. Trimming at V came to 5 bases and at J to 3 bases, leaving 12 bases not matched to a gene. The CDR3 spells CASSHHLRQGFYEQYF. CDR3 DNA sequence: TGTGCCAGCAGCCACCACTTAAGACAGGGGTTCTACGAGCAGTACTTC.

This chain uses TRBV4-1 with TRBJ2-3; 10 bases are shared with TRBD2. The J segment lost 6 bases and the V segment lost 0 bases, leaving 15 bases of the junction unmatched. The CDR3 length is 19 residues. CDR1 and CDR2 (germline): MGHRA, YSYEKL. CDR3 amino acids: CASSQDGTSGMVTSDTQYF. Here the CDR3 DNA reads TGCGCCAGCAGCCAAGATGGAACTAGCGGGATGGTGACTTCGGATACGCAGTATTTT.

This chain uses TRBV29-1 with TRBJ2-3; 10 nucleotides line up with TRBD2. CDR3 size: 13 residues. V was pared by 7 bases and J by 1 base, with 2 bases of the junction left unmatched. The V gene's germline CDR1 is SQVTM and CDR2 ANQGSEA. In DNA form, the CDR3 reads TGCAGCGCCGGACTAGCGGGCACAGATACGCAGTATTTT. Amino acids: CSAGLAGTDTQYF.

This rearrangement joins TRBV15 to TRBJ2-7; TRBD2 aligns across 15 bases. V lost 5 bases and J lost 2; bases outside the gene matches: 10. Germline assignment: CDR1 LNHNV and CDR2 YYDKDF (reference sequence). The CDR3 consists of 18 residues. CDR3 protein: CATSYGLAGGIPTYEQYF. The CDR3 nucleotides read TGTGCCACCAGCTACGGACTAGCGGGGGGGATACCTACCTACGAGCAGTACTTC. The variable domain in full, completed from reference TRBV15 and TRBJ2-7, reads DAMVIQNPRYQVTQFGKPVTLSCSQTLNHNVMYWYQQKSSQAPKLLFHYYDKDFNNEADTPDNFQSRRPNTSFCFLDIRSPGLGDTAMYLCATSYGLAGGIPTYEQYFGPGTRLTVT.

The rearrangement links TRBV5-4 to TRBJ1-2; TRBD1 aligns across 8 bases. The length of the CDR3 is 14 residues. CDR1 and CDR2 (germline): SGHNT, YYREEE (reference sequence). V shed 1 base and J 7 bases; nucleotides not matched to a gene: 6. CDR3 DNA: TGTGCCAGCAGCTTGCAACAGGGGGTACGTGGCTACACCTTC. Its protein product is CASSLQQGVRGYTF. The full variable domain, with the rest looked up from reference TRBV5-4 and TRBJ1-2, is ETGVTQSPTHLIKTRGQQVTLRCSSQSGHNTVSWYQQALGQGPQFIFQYYREEENGRGNFPPRFSGLQFPNYSSELNVNALELDDSALYLCASSLQQGVRGYTFGSGTRLTVV.

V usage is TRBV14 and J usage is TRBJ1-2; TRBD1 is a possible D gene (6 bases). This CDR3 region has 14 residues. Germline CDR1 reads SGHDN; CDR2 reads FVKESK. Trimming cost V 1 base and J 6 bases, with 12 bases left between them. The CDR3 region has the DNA TGTGCCAGCAGCCAAGCCGGGGGGCGTGATGGCTACACCTTC. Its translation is CASSQAGGRDGYTF.

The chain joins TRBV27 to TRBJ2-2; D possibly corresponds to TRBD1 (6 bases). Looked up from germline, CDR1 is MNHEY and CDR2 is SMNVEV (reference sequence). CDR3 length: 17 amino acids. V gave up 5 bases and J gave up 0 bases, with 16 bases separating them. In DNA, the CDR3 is TGTGCCAGCAGTATGACAGGTTTTACTTCGAACACCGGGGAGCTGTTTTTT. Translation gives CASSMTGFTSNTGELFF.

The CDR3 nucleotides read TGTGCCAGCAGCTCGAACTTACAGGGGTTTTTCAACACTGAAGCTTTCTTT. The encoded protein is CASSSNLQGFFNTEAFF. V is TRBV5-6 and J is TRBJ1-1, with 7 positions matching TRBD1. With 3 bases clipped from V and 2 bases from J, the junction kept 13 bases outside the gene matches. The CDR3 spans 17 residues. Germline V lookup: CDR1 SGHDT, CDR2 YYEEEE.

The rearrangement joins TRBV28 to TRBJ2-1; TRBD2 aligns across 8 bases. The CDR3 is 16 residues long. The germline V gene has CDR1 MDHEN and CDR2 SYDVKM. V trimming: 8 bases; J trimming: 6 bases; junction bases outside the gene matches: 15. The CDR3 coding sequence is TGTGCCAGCGAAAACTCGGGGGCTAGCGGGCCCAATGAGCAGTTCTTC. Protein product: CASENSGASGPNEQFF. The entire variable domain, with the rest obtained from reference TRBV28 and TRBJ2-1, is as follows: DVKVTQSSRYLVKRTGEKVFLECVQDMDHENMFWYRQDPGLGLRLIYFSYDVKMKEKGDIPEGYSVSREKKERFSLILESASTNQTSMYLCASENSGASGPNEQFFGPGTRLTVL.

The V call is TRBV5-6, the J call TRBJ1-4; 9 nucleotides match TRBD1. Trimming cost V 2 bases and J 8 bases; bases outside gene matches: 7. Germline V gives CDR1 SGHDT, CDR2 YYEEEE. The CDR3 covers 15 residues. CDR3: CASSFRTGAGEKLFF. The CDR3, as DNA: TGTGCCAGCAGCTTTCGGACAGGGGCGGGGGAAAAACTGTTTTTT. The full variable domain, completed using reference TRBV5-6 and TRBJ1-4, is DAGVTQSPTHLIKTRGQQVTLRCSPKSGHDTVSWYQQALGQGPQFIFQYYEEEERQRGNFPDRFSGHQFPNYSSELNVNALLLGDSALYLCASSFRTGAGEKLFFGSGTQLSVL.

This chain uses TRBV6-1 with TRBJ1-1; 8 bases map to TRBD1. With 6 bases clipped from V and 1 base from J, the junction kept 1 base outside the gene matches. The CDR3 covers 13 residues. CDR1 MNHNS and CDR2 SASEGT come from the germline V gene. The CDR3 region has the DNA TGTGCCAGCAGGGGACAGGCGAACACTGAAGCTTTCTTT. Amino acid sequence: CASRGQANTEAFF.

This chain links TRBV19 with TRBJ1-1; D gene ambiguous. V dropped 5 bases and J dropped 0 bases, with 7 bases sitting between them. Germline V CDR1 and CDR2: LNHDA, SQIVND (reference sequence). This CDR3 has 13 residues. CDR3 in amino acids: CASSERMNTEAFF. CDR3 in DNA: TGTGCCAGTAGTGAGAGAATGAACACTGAAGCTTTCTTT.

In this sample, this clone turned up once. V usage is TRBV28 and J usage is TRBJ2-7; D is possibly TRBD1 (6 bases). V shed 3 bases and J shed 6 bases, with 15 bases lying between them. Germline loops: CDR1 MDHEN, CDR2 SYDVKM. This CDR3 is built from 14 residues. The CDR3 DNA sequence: TGTGCCAGCAGTTTCTTCTCACAGGGTGGCGAGCAGTACTTC. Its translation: CASSFFSQGGEQYF.

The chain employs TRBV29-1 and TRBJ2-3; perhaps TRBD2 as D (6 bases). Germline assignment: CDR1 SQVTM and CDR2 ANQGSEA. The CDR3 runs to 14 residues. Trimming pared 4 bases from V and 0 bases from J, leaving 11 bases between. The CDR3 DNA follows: TGCAGCGTTGTGGGGAGGACTAGCACAGATACGCAGTATTTT. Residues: CSVVGRTSTDTQYF.

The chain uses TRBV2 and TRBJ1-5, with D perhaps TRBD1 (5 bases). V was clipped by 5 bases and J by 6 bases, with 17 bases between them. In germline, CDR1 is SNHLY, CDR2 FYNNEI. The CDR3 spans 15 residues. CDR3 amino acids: CASSPGFVSGQPQHF. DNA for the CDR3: TGTGCCAGCAGTCCAGGGTTTGTTTCTGGTCAGCCCCAGCATTTT. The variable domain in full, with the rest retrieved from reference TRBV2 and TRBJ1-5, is EPEVTQTPSHQVTQMGQEVILRCVPISNHLYFYWYRQILGQKVEFLVSFYNNEISEKSEIFDDQFSVERPDGSNFTLKIRSTKLEDSAMYFCASSPGFVSGQPQHFGDGTRLSIL.

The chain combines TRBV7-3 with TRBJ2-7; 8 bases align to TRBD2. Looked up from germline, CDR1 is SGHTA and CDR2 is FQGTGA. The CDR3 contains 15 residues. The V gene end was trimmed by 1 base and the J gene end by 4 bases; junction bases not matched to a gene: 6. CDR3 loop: CASSLRAGGEYEQYF. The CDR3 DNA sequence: TGTGCCAGCAGCTTAAGGGCCGGGGGGGAGTACGAGCAGTACTTC.

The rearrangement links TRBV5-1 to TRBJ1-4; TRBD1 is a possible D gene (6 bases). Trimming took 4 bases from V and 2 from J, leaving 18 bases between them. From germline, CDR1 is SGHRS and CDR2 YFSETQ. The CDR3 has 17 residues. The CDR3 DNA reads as TGCGCCAGCAGCGCCATAACCAGGGGTGGCACTAATGAAAAACTGTTTTTT. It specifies CASSAITRGGTNEKLFF.